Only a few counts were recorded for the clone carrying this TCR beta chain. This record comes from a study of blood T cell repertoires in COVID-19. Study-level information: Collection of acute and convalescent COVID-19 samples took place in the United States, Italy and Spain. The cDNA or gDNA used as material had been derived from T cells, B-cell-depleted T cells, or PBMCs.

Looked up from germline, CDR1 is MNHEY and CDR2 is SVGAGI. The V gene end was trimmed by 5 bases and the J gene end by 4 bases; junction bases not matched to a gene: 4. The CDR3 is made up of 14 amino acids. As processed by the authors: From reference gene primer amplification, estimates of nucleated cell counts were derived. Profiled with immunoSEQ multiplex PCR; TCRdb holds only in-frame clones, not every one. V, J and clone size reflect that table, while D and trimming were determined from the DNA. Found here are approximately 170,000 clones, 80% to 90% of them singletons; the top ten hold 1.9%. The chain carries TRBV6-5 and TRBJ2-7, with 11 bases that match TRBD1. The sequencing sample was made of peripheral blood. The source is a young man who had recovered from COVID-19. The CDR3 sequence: CASSLGQGAYEQYF. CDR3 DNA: TGTGCCAGCAGTCTAGGACAGGGGGCTTACGAGCAGTACTTC.